A selection of T cell receptor beta chains follows, all from one sample in a study of T cell repertoires in ileal Crohn's disease. Sequenced by immunoSEQ multiplex PCR; TCRdb stores in-frame clones only, minus some. The profile shows approximately 2,500 clones, roughly 88% of them singletons. Material for sequencing was ileal tissue. The receptor source for this set is an adult with Crohn's disease. The CDR3 runs from the conserved cysteine through the conserved F or W. D genes are given only for firm matches. Rows give clone size only sometimes, using once, few, many, or a class for an expanded clone.

size,D,J,V,DNA,CDR3
once,.,TRBJ2-5,TRBV6-1,TGTGCCAGCACTGAGAGGGCAGGAGAGACCCAGTACTTC,CASTERAGETQYF
.,TRBD1,TRBJ2-2,TRBV7-9,TGTGCCAGCAGCTTATTGACCGGGACAGGATCAGCCGGGGAGCTGTTTTTT,CASSLLTGTGSAGELFF
large,.,TRBJ1-5,TRBV19,TGTGCCAGTAGTATAGGGGCAGGGGGCAATCAGCCCCAGCATTTT,CASSIGAGGNQPQHF
.,.,TRBJ1-1,TRBV28,TGTGCCAGCAGTCGCCCGGAATGGGGCCGCATGAACACTGAAGCTTTCTTT,CASSRPEWGRMNTEAFF
.,TRBD1,TRBJ1-2,TRBV28,TGTGCCAGCAGTTACTCAGGGGGGGGTTACTATGGCTACACCTTC,CASSYSGGGYYGYTF
.,TRBD2,TRBJ2-7,TRBV5-1,TGCGCCAGCAGCTTGGTGTCTAGCGGGGGGGAGCAGTACTTC,CASSLVSSGGEQYF
.,TRBD1,TRBJ1-2,TRBV6-5,TGTGCCAGCAGTTGGGGACAGGGGGGAGGCTATGGCTACACCTTC,CASSWGQGGGYGYTF
.,.,TRBJ2-3,TRBV28,TGTGCCAGCAGTCTGCGAGGGAGCACAGATACGCAGTATTTT,CASSLRGSTDTQYF
.,TRBD2,TRBJ2-3,TRBV6-4,TGTGCCAGCAGTGACGGGACTAGCGGCACAGATACGCAGTATTTT,CASSDGTSGTDTQYF
.,.,TRBJ2-7,TRBV18,TGTGCCAGCCGCGGGTACTACGAGCAGTACTTC,CASRGYYEQYF
.,.,TRBJ1-2,TRBV4-2,TGTGCCAGCAGCCAAGGACAGGTTAGGGATGGCTACACCTTC,CASSQGQVRDGYTF
.,.,TRBJ1-1,TRBV7-2,TGTGCCAGCAGCTTATACTTGCGCACTGAAGCTTTCTTT,CASSLYLRTEAFF
.,.,TRBJ1-2,TRBV6-6,TGTGCCAGCAGTTCGACAGACTCCTATGGCTACACCTTC,CASSSTDSYGYTF
.,.,TRBJ1-1,TRBV29-1,TGCAGCGTACGCCGACAGGCTGAAGCTTTCTTT,CSVRRQAEAFF
.,.,TRBJ2-7,TRBV30,TGTGCCTGGAGTGCCGGCACAGCGTTCTACGAGCAGTACTTC,CAWSAGTAFYEQYF
.,TRBD1,TRBJ1-6,TRBV4-1,TGCGCCAGCAGCCGGGACAGGGGGAATTCACCCCTCCACTTT,CASSRDRGNSPLHF
.,TRBD2,TRBJ2-7,TRBV2,TGTGCCAGCAGTGAAACTGGACTAGCGGGGGGGGAGCAGTACTTC,CASSETGLAGGEQYF
.,.,TRBJ2-5,TRBV7-2,TGTGCCAGCAGCTTAGCGGAGCAGGGCGAAGAGACCCAGTACTTC,CASSLAEQGEETQYF
.,.,TRBJ1-2,TRBV5-4,TGTGCCAGCACGCGGGCCCTCGAGGAGGACTATGGCTACACCTTC,CASTRALEEDYGYTF
.,.,TRBJ1-1,TRBV5-1,TGCGCCAGCAGTCTCCGTGTGAACACTGAAGCTTTCTTT,CASSLRVNTEAFF
.,TRBD2,TRBJ2-5,TRBV6-1,TGTGAGGCTGAGCGGGGGGGCGTCCAAGAGACCCAGTACTTC,CEAERGGVQETQYF
.,.,TRBJ1-2,TRBV5-4,TGTGCCAGCAGCTCGACGGGATTTGGCTACACCTTC,CASSSTGFGYTF
.,.,TRBJ2-3,TRBV11-2,TGTGCCAGCAGCTTACTTTTTGGGGCAGATACGCAGTATTTT,CASSLLFGADTQYF
.,.,TRBJ2-1,TRBV2,TGTGCCAGCAGATGGACGTCGAGCTCCTACAATGAGCAGTTCTTC,CASRWTSSSYNEQFF
.,TRBD2,TRBJ2-1,TRBV7-9,TGTGCCAGCAGCCCTAGAGGCGGGAGCTCCTACAATGAGCAGTTCTTC,CASSPRGGSSYNEQFF
.,TRBD1,TRBJ1-6,TRBV30,TGTGCCTGGAGGGGACAGAGTAATAATTCACCCCTCCACTTT,CAWRGQSNNSPLHF
.,.,TRBJ2-1,TRBV7-3,TGTGCCAGCAGCTCCTCCAACTCCTACAATGAGCAGTTCTTC,CASSSSNSYNEQFF
.,.,TRBJ1-1,TRBV4-1,TGCGCCAGCAGTGAGTTACGGAACACTGAAGCTTTCTTT,CASSELRNTEAFF
.,.,TRBJ2-2,TRBV27,TGTGCCAGCAGTTGTTGGTCGTCGAACACCGGGGAGCTGTTTTTT,CASSCWSSNTGELFF
.,.,TRBJ1-1,TRBV6-5,TGTGCCAGCAACCCAGGTTACGGGGGTAACACTGAAGCTTTCTTT,CASNPGYGGNTEAFF
.,TRBD2,TRBJ2-7,TRBV10-3,TGTGCCATCAGTGCCTCTAGCGGGAGGGCCGGGGAGCAGTACTTC,CAISASSGRAGEQYF
once,.,TRBJ1-2,TRBV14,TGTGCCAGCAGCCCAAGTTCCAGGGTTGGGGGCTACACCTTC,CASSPSSRVGGYTF
.,.,TRBJ2-7,TRBV11-1,TGTGCCAGCAGCCGGGACCCGGACTCCTACGAGCAGTACTTC,CASSRDPDSYEQYF
.,.,TRBJ1-3,TRBV9,TGTGCCAGCAGCGTAGCGGCCAGGCACGGAAACACCATATATTTT,CASSVAARHGNTIYF